The rows below give T cell receptor beta chains drawn from one sample of a study of blood T cell repertoires in COVID-19. Generated by immunoSEQ multiplex PCR, the TCRdb table keeps only in-frame clones and is missing some. The sample carries about 150,000 clones, around 87% recorded once. Sequencing input: peripheral blood. These receptors all stem from a man aged 55 to 70 with COVID-19, enrolled during active disease. Both conserved end residues are trimmed from each CDR3. Size is omitted from some rows. Given values are once, few, many or a class for expanded clones.

len,j_gene,abundance,v_gene,CDR3aa
11,TRBJ2-7,-,TRBV6-6,ASRTRGIAEQY
12,TRBJ1-2,-,TRBV5-1,ASSSGDLKYGYT
12,TRBJ1-4,-,TRBV5-1,ASSLTGRNEKLF
12,TRBJ1-2,-,TRBV19,ASSLPGPGYGYT
9,TRBJ1-1,few,TRBV29-1,SVTKGAEAF
12,TRBJ2-5,once,TRBV5-1,ASSFWGSQETQY
11,TRBJ1-5,-,TRBV29-1,SVMAGNNQPQH
12,TRBJ1-3,-,TRBV6-6,ASSPGRGGNTIY
12,TRBJ1-5,-,TRBV7-2,ASSHGGGNQPQH
12,TRBJ1-1,-,TRBV9,ASSVVGTGTEAF
12,TRBJ2-7,once,TRBV7-9,ASSAWDRAYEQY
15,TRBJ2-3,-,TRBV18,ASSPMRFGTGTDTQY
16,TRBJ1-1,few,TRBV27,ASSSSLIPGTGQTEAF
12,TRBJ2-2,few,TRBV7-3,ASSSGGGTGELF
11,TRBJ1-6,-,TRBV6-6,ASTPSYNSPLH
13,TRBJ1-6,once,TRBV11-3,ASSLRQLNNSPLH
13,TRBJ1-4,-,TRBV5-4,ASSSAGRRNEKLF
16,TRBJ1-3,-,TRBV4-3,ASSQEPRRTFSGNTIY
12,TRBJ2-1,-,TRBV28,ASSQGSKVNEQF
14,TRBJ2-7,-,TRBV15,ATSTRLAGLSYEQY
12,TRBJ1-2,few,TRBV7-2,ASSLERSTYGYT
13,TRBJ2-3,-,TRBV7-3,ASRPQLAGADTQY
13,TRBJ2-2,-,TRBV19,ASTQRQGLAGELF
14,TRBJ1-3,-,TRBV6-2/TRBV6-3,ASSQAPTASGNTIY
9,TRBJ1-2,-,TRBV3-1/TRBV3-2,ASSQLGPYT
15,TRBJ2-4,-,TRBV30,AWGNFGQALAKNIQY
11,TRBJ2-2,once,TRBV27,ASSSQGTGELF
14,TRBJ1-1,-,TRBV29-1,SVIGAGGYLNTEAF